The clone carrying this T cell receptor (beta chain) has a single count. This sample stems from a study of control samples from healthy donors and cancer patients. Measured with immunoSEQ multiplex PCR; TCRdb has only the in-frame clones, and not every one. The table lists around 58,000 clones, nearly 90% of them singletons. V was pared by 2 bases and J by 0 bases, with 17 bases between. Looked up from germline, CDR1 is KGHSH and CDR2 is LQKENI. The CDR3 length is 18 residues. The sequence came from a man in his forties or fifties in good health. The gene calls are TRBV18 and TRBJ1-3; the D gene is possibly TRBD1 (5 bases). Specimen: blood. The CDR3 sequence: CASSPSPQGTVSGNTIYF. The CDR3 DNA reads as TGTGCCAGCTCACCAAGTCCGCAAGGGACCGTCTCTGGAAACACCATATATTTT.